Following are 5 T cell receptor beta chains from one sample sequenced in a study of spatial heterogeneity in lung cancer. Described time point: sample taken at primary tumor resection. Using its own MiXCR run on the 5' RACE reads, TCRdb lists one record per CDR3 protein. The sample has about 23,000 distinct CDR3 sequences; roughly 6.7% are singletons. Study outcomes and limitations: Counts of expanded alpha and beta TCRs within tumors tracked the tumor nonsynonymous mutation count.

Which antigens these TCRs recognize remains unknown. The material was lung tumor tissue, obtained at surgery. The receptors originated from a male donor with early-stage non-small cell lung cancer.

The table lists this clonotype with a few counts. The chain is built from TRBV28 and TRBJ1-2; D gene ambiguous. Trimming shortened V by 4 bases and J by 0 bases, and 3 bases separated the two germline ends. This CDR3 is built from 12 residues. Germline CDR1 is MDHEN and CDR2 is SYDVKM. The CDR3 reads CASSWPNYGYTF. The CDR3 region has the DNA TGTGCCAGCAGTTGGCCTAACTATGGCTACACCTTC.

This clonotype came up a few times. This sequence joins TRBV20-1 and TRBJ1-1; possibly TRBD1 for D (6 bases). Germline V gene data show CDR1 as DFQATT and CDR2 as SNEGSKA (reference sequence). The CDR3 is 14 residues long. The V end was cut by 4 bases, the J end by 0 bases, with 12 bases between. The CDR3 bases are TGCAGTGCTAAGGTGGGGGGCCTGAACACTGAAGCTTTCTTT. Its protein product is CSAKVGGLNTEAFF.

This clonotype was detected ten times or more. V gene TRBV5-4 combines with J gene TRBJ1-6; D is possibly TRBD1 (6 bases). V lost 1 base and J 18 bases, leaving 17 bases between the germline ends. The length of the CDR3 is 13 residues. Germline lookup yields CDR1 SGHNT and CDR2 YYREEE (reference sequence). The CDR3 sequence: CASSLWSGTQTHF. The CDR3 region has the DNA TGTGCCAGCAGCTTGTGGTCGGGGACACAGACCCACTTT.

This clonotype was counted at least ten times. The chain is built from TRBV20-1 and TRBJ1-1; D call uncertain. V lost 1 base and J 1 base, leaving 13 bases between the germline ends. The CDR3 is made up of 15 amino acids. Germline CDR1 and CDR2: DFQATT and SNEGSKA (reference sequence). The CDR3, as DNA: TGCAGTGCTAGAGTCCCGGGTTTGAGGAACACTGAAGCTTTCTTT. As protein: CSARVPGLRNTEAFF.

The table lists this clonotype with many counts. The chain has TRBV7-3 and TRBJ2-1; tentatively, D is TRBD1 or TRBD2 (5 bases each). V was pared by 1 base and J by 6 bases, with 13 bases between. The CDR3 contains 15 residues. Per the germline V gene, CDR1 is SGHTA and CDR2 is FQGTGA. CDR3 protein: CASSLMVGLANEQFF. CDR3 bases: TGTGCCAGCAGCTTAATGGTGGGGCTAGCCAATGAGCAGTTCTTC.